The 31 T cell receptor beta chains below come from one sample, sequenced in a study of PD-1 blockade in classical Hodgkin lymphoma. Each of the patients experienced relapse following autologous stem cell transplantation, and their brentuximab vedotin exposure differed. Generated by immunoSEQ multiplex PCR, the TCRdb table keeps only in-frame clones and is missing some. The sample holds tens of thousands of clones, 85% to 90% seen once. The material was peripheral blood mononuclear cells (PBMCs), obtained before the second cycle of nivolumab. These receptor sequences come from a human donor with classical Hodgkin lymphoma.

The chain recombines TRBV7-9 with TRBJ2-7; D ambiguous. Germline V gene sequence: CDR1 SEHNR, CDR2 FQNEAQ (reference sequence). V lost 3 bases, J lost 5 bases, and 14 bases lay in between. The CDR3 consists of 14 residues. The CDR3 DNA follows: TGTGCCAGCAGCTTTCAGGCCGGACCTCACGAGCAGTACTTC. Translated: CASSFQAGPHEQYF.

This clone was counted once. J is TRBJ1-5 and V is TRBV5-1; tentatively, D is TRBD1 (5 bases). The germline CDR1 and CDR2 sequences are SGHRS and YFSETQ. The V end was cut by 0 bases, the J end by 3 bases, with 13 bases between. The CDR3 has 16 amino acids. The CDR3 sequence: CASSLGTTGYNQPQHF. DNA for the CDR3: TGCGCCAGCAGCTTGGGGACCACAGGATACAATCAGCCCCAGCATTTT.

The chain combines TRBV5-1 with TRBJ2-1, with D maybe TRBD2 (5 bases). Trimming removed 0 bases from V and 0 bases from J, with 13 bases in between. Germline V gene lookup returns CDR1 SGHRS and CDR2 YFSETQ. The CDR3 sequence is 17 residues long. CDR3 bases: TGCGCCAGCAGCTTGGTCCTTTCGGGGAACTCCTACAATGAGCAGTTCTTC. It codes for CASSLVLSGNSYNEQFF.

This clone was seen once. The V and J genes are TRBV5-5 and TRBJ1-2; TRBD1 aligns across 11 bases. The CDR3 has 16 amino acids. From germline, CDR1 is SGHKS and CDR2 YYEKEE (reference sequence). Unmatched junction bases numbered 12, after V lost 4 bases and J lost 7 bases. CDR3 sequence: CASSPRGGQGESGYTF. The CDR3 DNA sequence: TGTGCCAGCAGCCCCAGGGGGGGACAGGGGGAAAGTGGCTACACCTTC.

This clone was observed once. This rearrangement joins TRBV4-1 to TRBJ2-1; possible D gene TRBD2, 5 bases. Germline lookup yields CDR1 MGHRA and CDR2 YSYEKL. V shed 1 base and J shed 12 bases, with 22 bases lying between them. The CDR3 is 16 amino acids. CDR3 sequence: CASSQVGATGSSWQFF. For the CDR3, the DNA is TGCGCCAGCAGCCAAGTTGGCGCGACGGGGTCGTCCTGGCAGTTCTTC.

The V gene is TRBV27, the J gene TRBJ1-1; D perhaps matches TRBD1 (6 bases). V lost 5 bases to trimming and J lost 3 bases, with 22 bases between them. The CDR3 loop spans 17 amino acids. CDR1 is MNHEY and CDR2 is SMNVEV in the germline V gene (reference sequence). The CDR3 region is CASSPMDRPAEDTEAFF. The CDR3 DNA follows: TGTGCCAGCAGTCCGATGGACAGACCGGCAGAGGACACTGAAGCTTTCTTT.

V gene TRBV5-1 combines with J gene TRBJ2-5; 8 positions match TRBD1. The V and J ends lost 6 bases and 5 bases, in that order; junction bases with no gene match: 9. CDR1 SGHRS and CDR2 YFSETQ come from the germline V gene. The length of the CDR3 is 14 residues. CDR3 nucleotide sequence: TGCGCCAGCATGAGGGACAGGATGAGGGAGACCCAGTACTTC. It yields the protein CASMRDRMRETQYF.

The rearrangement joins TRBV5-4 to TRBJ2-1, with D maybe TRBD1 (6 bases). The length of the CDR3 is 14 residues. CDR1 and CDR2 (germline): SGHNT, YYREEE (reference sequence). V lost 3 bases, J lost 2 bases, and 9 bases lay in between. The CDR3 sequence: CASSYQGTYNEQFF. In nucleotides, the CDR3 is TGTGCCAGCAGCTATCAGGGGACCTACAATGAGCAGTTCTTC. The variable domain in full, completed from reference TRBV5-4 and TRBJ2-1, reads ETGVTQSPTHLIKTRGQQVTLRCSSQSGHNTVSWYQQALGQGPQFIFQYYREEENGRGNFPPRFSGLQFPNYSSELNVNALELDDSALYLCASSYQGTYNEQFFGPGTRLTVL.

V and J are TRBV13 and TRBJ1-6, with D perhaps TRBD1 (5 bases). Germline V gene lookup returns CDR1 PRHDT and CDR2 FYEKMQ (reference sequence). V lost 4 bases, J lost 4 bases, and 11 bases lay in between. This CDR3 contains 15 residues. The CDR3 region is CASSSGTGYNSPLHF. CDR3 in DNA: TGTGCCAGCAGCTCCGGGACGGGATATAATTCACCCCTCCACTTT.

This clone was found once. The rearrangement joins TRBV5-1 to TRBJ1-1, with D perhaps matching TRBD1 (5 bases). In germline, CDR1 is SGHRS, CDR2 YFSETQ. This CDR3 is built from 15 residues. V was shortened by 0 bases and J by 1 base, with 10 bases between the two germline ends. The CDR3 reads CASSLVPDRNTEAFF. CDR3 coding DNA: TGCGCCAGCAGCTTGGTCCCAGACAGGAACACTGAAGCTTTCTTT.

This clone showed up just a few times. V and J are TRBV15 and TRBJ1-2; 9 bases fit TRBD1. Germline loops: CDR1 LNHNV, CDR2 YYDKDF (reference sequence). Trimming cost V 5 bases and J 11 bases; bases outside gene matches: 6. There are 12 residues in the CDR3. CDR3 residues: CATSWRTGEYTF. The DNA for the CDR3 is TGTGCCACCAGCTGGCGGACAGGGGAGTACACCTTC.

In this sample, this clone turned up a few times. This chain connects TRBV5-1 to TRBJ1-4; D gene unclear. V gave up 1 base and J gave up 7 bases, with 14 bases separating them. This CDR3 comprises 15 residues. The V gene's germline CDR1 is SGHRS and CDR2 YFSETQ. CDR3 nucleotide sequence: TGCGCCAGCAGCTTGTTGCCGGGAGCGGGTGAAAAACTGTTTTTT. It encodes CASSLLPGAGEKLFF.

This chain connects TRBV9 to TRBJ2-3; D not resolved. Looked up from germline, CDR1 is SGDLS and CDR2 is YYNGEE. The CDR3 totals 15 residues. With 0 bases removed from V and 0 bases from J, the gap between germline ends came to 8 bases. The CDR3 region is CASSVGRPSTDTQYF. The CDR3 DNA sequence: TGTGCCAGCAGCGTAGGAAGGCCGAGCACAGATACGCAGTATTTT.

This clone was detected a few times. The J gene is TRBJ1-1, the V gene TRBV11-2; 7 bases map to TRBD1. Germline CDR1 SGHAT, CDR2 FQNNGV. V gave up 3 bases and J gave up 0 bases; unmatched junction bases: 10. This CDR3 contains 17 residues. The CDR3, as DNA: TGTGCCAGCAGCTTCCTCAGGGGGTCGTATCTGAACACTGAAGCTTTCTTT. It is translated as CASSFLRGSYLNTEAFF.

The rearrangement links TRBV4-1 to TRBJ1-5; 9 nucleotides align to TRBD1. Germline V CDR1 and CDR2: MGHRA, YSYEKL. J was trimmed by 15 bases and V by 0 bases; bases with no gene match: 9. This CDR3 has 14 amino acids. The CDR3 DNA sequence: TGCGCCAGCAGCCAAGAAGGGAACAGGGGGCGGCGGCATTTT. It encodes CASSQEGNRGRRHF.

This clone was found a few times. The V gene is TRBV25-1, the J gene TRBJ1-5; 7 bases fit TRBD1. Per germline, CDR1 MGHDK and CDR2 SYGVNS. The CDR3 length is 13 residues. Trimming cost V 8 bases and J 2 bases; bases outside gene matches: 3. This CDR3 reads CASGGGGNQPQHF. The CDR3 DNA follows: TGTGCCAGCGGAGGGGGCGGCAATCAGCCCCAGCATTTT.

J is TRBJ2-5 and V is TRBV9; the D gene is possibly TRBD2 (6 bases). Per the germline V gene, CDR1 is SGDLS and CDR2 is YYNGEE. CDR3 length: 20 amino acids. V was pared by 0 bases and J by 1 base, with 25 bases between. The CDR3 loop reads CASSVALGGYTGRGQETQYF. For the CDR3, the DNA is TGTGCCAGCAGCGTAGCTCTCGGGGGATATACCGGGCGGGGCCAAGAGACCCAGTACTTC.

The chain recombines TRBV28 with TRBJ1-6; D gene uncertain. Germline-derived CDR1 and CDR2 are MDHEN and SYDVKM. The ends were cut back, 5 bases at V and 6 bases at J, with 5 bases in the middle. There are 12 residues in the CDR3. The CDR3 sequence: CASSELNSPLHF. The CDR3 region has the DNA TGTGCCAGCAGTGAACTTAATTCACCCCTCCACTTT.

The gene calls are TRBV7-9 and TRBJ2-3, with 11 bases aligning to TRBD2. The CDR3 extends over 16 amino acids. In germline, CDR1 is SEHNR, CDR2 FQNEAQ (reference sequence). The ends lost 4 bases at V and 4 bases at J; junction bases unmatched: 7. The CDR3 region is CASSYPTSGGADTQYF. DNA of the CDR3: TGTGCCAGCAGCTACCCTACTAGCGGGGGAGCAGATACGCAGTATTTT.

The V and J genes are TRBV10-3 and TRBJ2-5; D is ambiguous. The CDR3 extends over 14 amino acids. The V end was cut by 0 bases, the J end by 5 bases, with 10 bases between. The germline gives CDR1 ENHRY, CDR2 SYGVKD. CDR3 DNA: TGTGCCATCAGTGAGTCTTGGGGTGGTGAGACCCAGTACTTC. Protein product: CAISESWGGETQYF.

The chain couples TRBV7-9 to TRBJ2-7; D remains unclear. V gave up 5 bases and J gave up 2 bases, with 13 bases separating them. Germline-derived CDR1 and CDR2 are SEHNR and FQNEAQ (reference sequence). The CDR3 is 14 amino acids. The chain's CDR3 is CASSPRQTTYEQYF. The CDR3 DNA sequence: TGTGCCAGCAGCCCCCGACAAACTACCTACGAGCAGTACTTC.

The chain combines TRBV14 with TRBJ2-3; D is uncertain. Per the germline V gene, CDR1 is SGHDN and CDR2 is FVKESK. The CDR3 has 12 amino acids. Trimming removed 5 bases at V and 6 bases at J, with 9 bases between. The CDR3 loop is CASSATVDTQYF. The DNA for the CDR3 is TGTGCCAGCAGCGCCACGGTGGATACGCAGTATTTT. The full variable domain, completed using reference TRBV14 and TRBJ2-3, is EAGVTQFPSHSVIEKGQTVTLRCDPISGHDNLYWYRRVMGKEIKFLLHFVKESKQDESGMPNNRFLAERTGGTYSTLKVQPAELEDSGVYFCASSATVDTQYFGPGTRLTVL.

Here the CDR3 reads CASSFLGSQETQYF. CDR3 sequence (DNA): TGTGCCAGCAGCTTCCTAGGTTCTCAAGAGACCCAGTACTTC. The rearrangement uses TRBV7-9 and TRBJ2-5; no reliable D call. Looked up from germline, CDR1 is SEHNR and CDR2 is FQNEAQ (reference sequence). CDR3 size: 14 residues. V was trimmed by 3 bases and J by 2 bases, leaving 10 bases between them.

The chain carries TRBV13 and TRBJ2-2; no reliable D call. V was clipped by 3 bases and J by 7 bases, with 6 bases between them. The CDR3 has 12 residues. CDR1 is PRHDT, CDR2 FYEKMQ, per germline (reference sequence). CDR3 nucleotides: TGTGCCAGCAGCTTCCGTCGCGGGGAGCTGTTTTTT. It codes for CASSFRRGELFF.

The rearrangement links TRBV2 to TRBJ2-7, with TRBD1 matching 8 bases. CDR1 SNHLY and CDR2 FYNNEI come from the germline V gene. The CDR3 is 12 residues long. V dropped 10 bases and J dropped 2; count of bases not matched to a gene: 4. Here the CDR3 DNA reads TGTGCCACCGTGGGACAGGCCTACGAGCAGTACTTC. Translated, it gives CATVGQAYEQYF.

Of note for this clone: Distinct nucleotide sequences in the sample also encode this CDR3. The chain recombines TRBV5-1 with TRBJ1-1; 8 bases fit TRBD1. Germline V gives CDR1 SGHRS, CDR2 YFSETQ. This CDR3 region has 14 residues. V lost 2 bases to trimming and J lost 1 base; unmatched junction nucleotides: 1. The CDR3 region has the DNA TGCGCCAGCAGCTTAGGGACAGGGAACACTGAAGCTTTCTTT. This encodes CASSLGTGNTEAFF.

With regard to this clone: Within the sample, other DNA sequences also encode this same CDR3. The V call is TRBV5-1, the J call TRBJ1-6; 8 bases agree with TRBD1. The CDR3 runs to 14 residues. V trimming: 4 bases; J trimming: 7 bases; junction bases outside the gene matches: 4. The germline V gene encodes CDR1 SGHRS and CDR2 YFSETQ. CDR3 sequence reads: CASSPGTGNSPLHF. DNA of the CDR3: TGCGCCAGCAGCCCCGGGACAGGCAATTCACCCCTCCACTTT.

A word on this clone: An end of the junction differs from the germline gene, which may be a read error. The V gene is TRBV5-4, the J gene TRBJ2-7; no definite D call. Germline-derived CDR1 and CDR2 are SGHNT and YYREEE (reference sequence). CDR3 length: 13 amino acids. The CDR3 sequence: CASSAAGYYEQYF. Here the CDR3 DNA reads TGCGCCAGCAGCGCCGCAGGCTACTACGAGCAGTACTTC.

This chain links TRBV5-1 with TRBJ2-5; D remains ambiguous. Germline CDR1 reads SGHRS; CDR2 reads YFSETQ. The V and J ends lost 4 bases and 5 bases respectively, with 9 bases between them. The CDR3 length is 12 residues. In DNA form, the CDR3 reads TGCGCCAGCAGCCACCAAGGGGAGACCCAGTACTTC. Encoded protein: CASSHQGETQYF. Supplemented by reference TRBV5-1 and TRBJ2-5, the full variable domain reads KAGVTQTPRYLIKTRGQQVTLSCSPISGHRSVSWYQQTPGQGLQFLFEYFSETQRNKGNFPGRFSGRQFSNSRSEMNVSTLELGDSALYLCASSHQGETQYFGPGTRLLVL.

This chain connects TRBV9 to TRBJ2-5, with TRBD2 identical over 10 bases. CDR3 length: 16 amino acids. Germline V CDR1 and CDR2: SGDLS, YYNGEE. Trimming cost V 4 bases and J 7 bases; bases outside gene matches: 13. The DNA of the CDR3 is TGTGCCAGCAGCCCCCGCGTAGCGGGGGGCGGGGGGACCCAGTACTTC. Translation: CASSPRVAGGGGTQYF. Combining the CDR3 with reference TRBV9 and TRBJ2-5 gives the whole variable domain DSGVTQTPKHLITATGQRVTLRCSPRSGDLSVYWYQQSLDQGLQFLIQYYNGEERAKGNILERFSAQQFPDLHSELNLSSLELGDSALYFCASSPRVAGGGGTQYFGPGTRLLVL.

The V gene is TRBV5-4, the J gene TRBJ2-1, with 8 nucleotides matching TRBD2. CDR3 length: 15 residues. With 3 bases clipped from V and 4 bases from J, the junction kept 6 bases outside the gene matches. Germline V gene data show CDR1 as SGHNT and CDR2 as YYREEE (reference sequence). CDR3 DNA: TGTGCCAGCAGCTCCGAGCGGGGGCCTTACAATGAGCAGTTCTTC. Its protein product is CASSSERGPYNEQFF.